This T cell receptor beta chain was sequenced for a study of blood T cell repertoires in COVID-19. TCRdb's table, derived via immunoSEQ multiplex PCR, lists solely in-frame clones and lacks some. The sample records about 64,000 clones, around nine tenths being singletons. Researchers sorted participants into cohorts using their self-reported clinical history. Among Cohort 3 donors, those recovered had two negative PCRs, clearance, or symptom resolution. This sequence was found in a woman aged 40 to 50 who had recovered from COVID-19. Sample: PBMCs or T cells enriched from blood (not recorded which).

The chain's CDR3 is CASSPRGQGTDTQYF. The CDR3 coding sequence is TGTGCCAGTAGCCCACGGGGACAGGGCACAGATACGCAGTATTTT. The gene calls are TRBV19 and TRBJ2-3; 8 nucleotides line up with TRBD1. V dropped 6 bases and J dropped 1; count of bases not matched to a gene: 6. This CDR3 contains 15 residues. The germline gives CDR1 LNHDA, CDR2 SQIVND (reference sequence). Variable domain in full (rest from reference TRBV19 and TRBJ2-3): DGGITQSPKYLFRKEGQNVTLSCEQNLNHDAMYWYRQDPGQGLRLIYYSQIVNDFQKGDIAEGYSVSREKKESFPLTVTSAQKNPTAFYLCASSPRGQGTDTQYFGPGTRLTVL.